A selection of T cell receptor beta chains follows, all from one sample in a study of OX40 agonist ivuxolimab in advanced cancers. Repertoires were generated with immunoSEQ multiplex PCR, while TCRdb's copy carries only in-frame clones and drops some. The repertoire holds 70,000 to 90,000 clones, with roughly nine tenths as singletons. The sample in question was CD4+ or CD8+ T cells sorted from blood, obtained in a trial of the OX40 agonist ivuxolimab. The receptors stem from an adult with an advanced solid tumor such as melanoma, head and neck, liver or kidney cancer. The CDR3 runs from the conserved cysteine through the conserved F or W. Fields, in order: V gene, J gene, CDR3 protein.

TRBV7-9	TRBJ1-1	CASSLASGGVFTEAFF
TRBV10-3	TRBJ1-2	CAISDSGSSGYTF
TRBV5-1	TRBJ2-5	CASRALERGSQETQYF
TRBV5-1	TRBJ2-1	CASSLVTGFNNEQFF
TRBV6-5	TRBJ1-6	CASTKLGAGDSPLHF
TRBV2	TRBJ1-1	CASNSAGNTEAFF
TRBV29-1	TRBJ2-1	CSVPRGLAVGEQFF
TRBV5-1	TRBJ2-2	CASSRGQNTGELFF
TRBV5-1	TRBJ2-3	CASSFEGAGDTQYF
TRBV4-1	TRBJ2-5	CASSQDPRLAGGGETQYF
TRBV27	TRBJ1-4	CASRLRGNEKLFF
TRBV5-1	TRBJ1-5	CASSSTTGDNQPQHF
TRBV7-9	TRBJ2-5	CASSLEGITQETQYF
TRBV19	TRBJ2-7	CASSTSGTSFYEQYF
TRBV11-2	TRBJ1-4	CASSLVRGSNEKLFF
TRBV13	TRBJ1-2	CASSHSVGFYGYTF
TRBV7-2	TRBJ1-4	CASTNRDFNEKLFF
TRBV12-1	TRBJ1-5	CASSSGGQGMGVVDGCNQPQHF
TRBV5-6	TRBJ2-1	CASSLVDNEQFF
TRBV5-1	TRBJ2-1	CASTLGTSYNEQFF
TRBV28	TRBJ2-7	CASSLQSSYEQYF
TRBV7-2	TRBJ1-2	CASSPIGQGSYGYTF
TRBV30	TRBJ2-7	CAWRPNRGGQYF
TRBV9	TRBJ2-7	CASSVGAETYEQYF
TRBV4-3	TRBJ2-3	CASSQDMGENRGSSTDTQYF
TRBV2	TRBJ2-5	CASTGGGETQYF
TRBV5-1	TRBJ2-7	CASRTGTGGSRSYEQYF
TRBV5-1	TRBJ2-3	CASSLQGPSDTQYF
TRBV19	TRBJ2-7	CASSNSDGHEQYF
TRBV7-2	TRBJ2-3	CASSSVGLGTDTQYF
TRBV28	TRBJ2-5	CASSGKEETQYF
TRBV11-2	TRBJ2-3	CASSRNPTGEDTQYF
TRBV2	TRBJ1-3	CASSEGVMAGNTIYF
TRBV7-2	TRBJ1-1	CASSYEQGRAFF
TRBV5-1	TRBJ2-1	CASSVGTSGIEEQFF
TRBV7-2	TRBJ2-1	CASSLVFAGETEQFF
TRBV28	TRBJ2-3	CASRVVVDTQYF
TRBV7-2	TRBJ2-7	CASSYSSGTNYEQYF
TRBV30	TRBJ2-5	CAWSPLAGVETQYF
TRBV6-6	TRBJ2-7	CASSPGLPLYEQYF
TRBV5-5	TRBJ2-6	CASSLVWATGANVLTF
TRBV6-4	TRBJ2-5	CASTQGAQYF
TRBV7-9	TRBJ2-2	CASEIRGDTGELFF
TRBV18	TRBJ2-3	CASSPLGWDTQYF
TRBV11-2	TRBJ2-5	CASSLVGETQYF
TRBV30	TRBJ1-2	CAWSLQEGYGYTF
TRBV27	TRBJ2-2	CASSHKLLPTGGELFF
TRBV7-9	TRBJ1-2	CASSLAQDRELYGYTF
TRBV29-1	TRBJ1-6	CSVVIGNSPLHF
TRBV15	TRBJ1-5	CATSSPRGQGIQPQHF
TRBV7-3	TRBJ2-7	CASSFDRGPYEQYF
TRBV5-1	TRBJ1-4	CASSWAGGREKLFF
TRBV30	TRBJ2-6	CAWSVRQEYSGANVLTF
TRBV15	TRBJ2-7	CATSRLQGTPPYEQYF
TRBV28	TRBJ1-2	CASSWTGGGYTF
TRBV5-1	TRBJ1-2	CASSLTDRGYTF
TRBV7-2	TRBJ2-7	CASSLGLAGGLYEQYF